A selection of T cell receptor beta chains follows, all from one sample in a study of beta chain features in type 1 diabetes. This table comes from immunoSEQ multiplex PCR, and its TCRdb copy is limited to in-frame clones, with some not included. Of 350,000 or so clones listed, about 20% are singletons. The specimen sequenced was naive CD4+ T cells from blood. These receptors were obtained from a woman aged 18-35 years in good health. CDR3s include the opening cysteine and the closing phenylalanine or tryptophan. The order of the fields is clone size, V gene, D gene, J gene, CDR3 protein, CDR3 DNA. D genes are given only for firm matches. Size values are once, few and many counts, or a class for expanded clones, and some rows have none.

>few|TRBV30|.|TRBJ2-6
CAWRSAGANVLTF
TGTGCCTGGAGGAGTGCTGGGGCCAACGTCCTGACTTTC
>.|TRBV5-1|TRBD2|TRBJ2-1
CASRQTSGSESSYNEQFF
TGCGCCAGCAGACAGACTAGCGGGTCTGAGAGCTCCTACAATGAGCAGTTCTTC
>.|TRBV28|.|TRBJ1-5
CASSLVQGNQPQHF
TGTGCCAGCAGTTTAGTACAGGGTAATCAGCCCCAGCATTTT
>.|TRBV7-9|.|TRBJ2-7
CASSPRDSISYEQYF
TGTGCCAGCAGCCCCCGGGACTCTATCTCCTACGAGCAGTACTTC
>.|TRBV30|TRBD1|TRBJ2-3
CAWSTGADTQYF
TGTGCCTGGAGTACAGGGGCAGATACGCAGTATTTT
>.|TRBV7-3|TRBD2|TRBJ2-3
CASSSTSGGSDTQYF
TGTGCCAGCAGCTCGACTAGCGGGGGATCAGATACGCAGTATTTT
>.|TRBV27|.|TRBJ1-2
CASSLTGTGIYGYTF
TGTGCCAGCTCCCTCACAGGGACGGGTATATATGGCTACACCTTC
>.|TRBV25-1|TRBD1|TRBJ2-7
CASSAGDSGLYEQYF
TGTGCCAGCAGTGCTGGGGACAGTGGGCTCTACGAGCAGTACTTC
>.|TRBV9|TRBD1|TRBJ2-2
CASSSRQGSGELFF
TGTGCCAGCAGCTCCCGACAGGGGTCCGGGGAGCTGTTTTTT
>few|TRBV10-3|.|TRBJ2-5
CAISELRGLQETQYF
TGTGCCATCAGTGAGTTAAGAGGCCTCCAAGAGACCCAGTACTTC
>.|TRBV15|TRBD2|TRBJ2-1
CATSFTSLAGVNEQFF
TGTGCCACCAGCTTCACCTCTCTAGCGGGAGTAAATGAGCAGTTCTTC
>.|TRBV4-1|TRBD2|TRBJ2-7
CASSEGTSLSSYEQYF
TGCGCCAGCAGCGAAGGGACTAGCCTAAGCTCCTACGAGCAGTACTTC
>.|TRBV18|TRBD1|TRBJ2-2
CASSPDRATGELFF
TGTGCCAGCTCACCGGACAGGGCCACCGGGGAGCTGTTTTTT
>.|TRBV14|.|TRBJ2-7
CASSQAQNYGGTYEQYF
TGTGCCAGCAGCCAAGCCCAGAATTATGGGGGGACCTACGAGCAGTACTTC
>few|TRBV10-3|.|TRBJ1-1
CAITQDGGNTEAFF
TGTGCCATCACCCAGGACGGGGGGAACACTGAAGCTTTCTTT
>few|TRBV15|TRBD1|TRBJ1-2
CATSLAPGQGNTF
TGTGCCACCAGCCTAGCCCCCGGACAGGGAAACACCTTC